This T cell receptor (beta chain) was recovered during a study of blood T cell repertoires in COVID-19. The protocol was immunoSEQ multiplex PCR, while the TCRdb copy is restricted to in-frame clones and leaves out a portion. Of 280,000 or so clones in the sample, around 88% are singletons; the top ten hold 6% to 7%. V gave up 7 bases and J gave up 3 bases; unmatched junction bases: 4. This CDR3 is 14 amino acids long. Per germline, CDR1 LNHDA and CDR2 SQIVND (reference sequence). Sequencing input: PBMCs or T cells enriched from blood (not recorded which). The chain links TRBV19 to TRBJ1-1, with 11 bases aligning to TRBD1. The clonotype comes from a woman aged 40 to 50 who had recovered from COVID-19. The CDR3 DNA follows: TGTGCCAGTACACCGGGACAGGGGGACACTGAAGCTTTCTTT. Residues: CASTPGQGDTEAFF.